These T cell receptor beta chains were read from a single sample in a study of Graves' ophthalmopathy and Graves' hyperthyroidism. TCRdb itself ran the multiplex PCR reads through MiXCR, one entry per CDR3 protein. The sample comprises 600,000 to 950,000 distinct CDR3 sequences, approximately 40% of which are singletons, and 35% to 55% rests with the top ten. Material: peripheral blood. The source of these receptors is an adult man with Graves' ophthalmopathy. CDR3s include the opening cysteine and the closing phenylalanine or tryptophan.

CDR3 length	V gene	CDR3 protein
15	TRBV7-9	CASSVETGDYNGYTF
16	TRBV2	CASSETSGTANYGYTF
14	TRBV20-1	CSARDLGGLSPLHF
16	TRBV25-1	CASSESTGWDNSPLHF
15	TRBV19	CASSTTGTSAGELFF
14	TRBV7-3	CASSSDRGSDTQYF
18	TRBV2	CASSDLSGVDAYNSPLHF
13	TRBV7-9	CASSTGQEGTQYF
13	TRBV16	CASSQVWTGGYTF
13	TRBV27	CASSPGHLYGYTF
17	TRBV7-9	CASSLRRQGVNTGELFF
13	TRBV7-9	CASSLGSNSPLHF
13	TRBV13	CASTSSTAYGYTF
13	TRBV2	CASYRDRRETQYF
15	TRBV9	CASSVGLAGKETQYF
12	TRBV29-1	CSQGRTGTEAFF
15	TRBV29-1	CSVERSGDPNTEAFF
15	TRBV7-3	CASSPTQGMNTEAFF
17	TRBV15	CATSRGDRGALNYGYTF
14	TRBV10-2	CASRTSGGSPEQYF
13	TRBV5-1	CASSLGWDSQAFF
19	TRBV10-3	CAISDTSNRLPGGANVLTF
12	TRBV10-3	CASSDHNQPQHF
17	TRBV7-9	CASSQERHITGANVLTF
11	TRBV29-1	CSSLAGFGYTF
9	TRBV11-2	CASSAGAFF